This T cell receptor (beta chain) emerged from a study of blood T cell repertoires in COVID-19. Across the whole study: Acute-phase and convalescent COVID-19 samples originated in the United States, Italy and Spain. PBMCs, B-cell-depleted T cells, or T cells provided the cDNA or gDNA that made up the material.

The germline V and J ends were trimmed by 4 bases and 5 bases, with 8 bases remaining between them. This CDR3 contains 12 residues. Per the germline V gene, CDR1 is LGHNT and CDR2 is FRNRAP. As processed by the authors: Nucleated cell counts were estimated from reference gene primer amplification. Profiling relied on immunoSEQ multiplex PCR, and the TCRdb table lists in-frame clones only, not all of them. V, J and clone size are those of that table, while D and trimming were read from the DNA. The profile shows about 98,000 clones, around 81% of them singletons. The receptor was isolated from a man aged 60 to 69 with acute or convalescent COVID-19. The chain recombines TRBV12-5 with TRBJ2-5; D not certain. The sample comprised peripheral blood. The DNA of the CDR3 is TGTGCTAGTGGTTCCCCCGGGGAGACCCAGTACTTC. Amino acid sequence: CASGSPGETQYF.